The source of this TCR beta chain is a study of T cells in Graves' hyperthyroidism and ophthalmopathy. Points from the study as a whole: Blood samples included most of the expanded thyroid clonotypes exceeding 0.001.

The junction had 13 bases not matched to a gene; V was cut back by 2 bases and J by 4 bases. CDR3 length equals 18 residues. Germline V gene sequence: CDR1 SNHLY, CDR2 FYNNEI. Ophthalmopathy patients all had a Clinical Activity Score of at least 3, a NOSPECS grade of at least 4 and disease under 3 months old. On the basis of clinical symptoms, serum thyroxine and TRAb, thyroid ultrasound and orbital computed tomography, diagnoses were made. PBMCs were collected from an approximately 9.2 ml volume of fresh peripheral blood. With respect to this clonotype: The antigen remains undetermined.

TCR beta CDR3 sequences were amplified from RNA transcripts. A first-round RT-PCR of the TCR CDR3 used the HTBI primer set. TCRdb analysed the multiplex PCR reads with MiXCR anew, one entry per CDR3 protein. The profile shows roughly 650,000 distinct CDR3 sequences, 16% of them singletons. The V call is TRBV2, the J call TRBJ2-5; TRBD2 aligns across 10 bases. Sequencing used blood. The clonotype comes from a woman in her forties with Graves' ophthalmopathy. CDR3 protein: CASSERGGVAGGLETQYF. CDR3 DNA: TGTGCCAGCAGTGAAAGAGGAGGAGTAGCGGGGGGCCTAGAGACCCAGTACTTC.